The present TCR beta chain was sequenced within a study of blood T cells in healthy people across ages. About this clonotype itself: Antigen: not known.

PBMCs, at least 7 million per sample, were isolated. PCR was performed a second time for about 7 to 11 cycles using a sample-barcoded 5' primer and a J-beta primer mix. Each of the samples gave a minimum of 2.5 million paired-end reads that contained CDR3. TCRdb re-called the 5' RACE reads with MiXCR, one entry per CDR3 protein. The sample yields 650,000 to 700,000 distinct CDR3 sequences, roughly 30% seen once. V lost 3 bases, J lost 8 bases, and 13 bases lay in between. The CDR3 consists of 13 residues. Study-level findings and limits: Per million T cells, TCR beta diversity dropped about linearly as age rose. Long-lived and aged donors differed, with more naive CD4+ cells and higher diversity in the long-lived.

The source is an elderly woman in good health. The chain uses TRBV12-3 or TRBV12-4 and TRBJ1-1, with D tentatively TRBD1 (5 bases). What was sequenced was blood. CDR3 sequence (DNA): TGTGCCAGCAGTTTTACAGGCCGAAGGGAAGCTTTCTTT. It is translated as CASSFTGRREAFF.